These T cell receptor beta chains were read from a single sample in a study of identical twins. One entry per CDR3 protein results from TCRdb running MiXCR on the 5' RACE reads. Of 500,000 to 600,000 distinct CDR3 sequences in the sample, approximately 22% were seen once. The same sample was also used in a study of T cells expressing NK-cell markers.

Specimen: CD4+ T cells sorted from blood. Receptor source: a woman in her late teens or twenties in good health. The CDR3 runs from the conserved cysteine through the conserved F or W. Fields, in order: clone size, D gene, V gene, J gene, CDR3 protein, CDR3 DNA. D genes are given only for firm matches. Size values are once, few and many counts, or a class for expanded clones, and some rows have none.

few	-	TRBV4-2	TRBJ2-1	CASSQGDQTSGEQFF	TGTGCCAGCAGCCAAGGGGACCAGACCTCGGGTGAGCAGTTCTTC
-	-	TRBV15	TRBJ2-7	CATSRDNYRVEQYF	TGTGCCACCAGCAGAGATAATTATCGGGTCGAGCAGTACTTC
-	-	TRBV5-1	TRBJ2-1	CASSFRAPGPPNEQFF	TGCGCCAGCAGCTTCCGGGCCCCCGGCCCTCCTAATGAGCAGTTCTTC
-	-	TRBV12-3/TRBV12-4	TRBJ2-3	CASSFGLDLSTDTQYF	TGTGCCAGCTCATTCGGACTCGACCTTAGCACAGATACGCAGTATTTT
-	-	TRBV6-5	TRBJ2-2	CASSLQGRTGELFF	TGTGCCAGCAGTTTGCAGGGTCGGACCGGGGAGCTGTTTTTT
-	-	TRBV4-2	TRBJ1-1	CASSQGQRWEAAFF	TGTGCCAGCAGCCAAGGACAGAGGTGGGAGGCAGCTTTCTTT
few	-	TRBV5-1	TRBJ1-5	CASSDAAGQPQHF	TGCGCCAGCAGCGACGCCGCTGGTCAGCCCCAGCATTTT
few	-	TRBV5-5	TRBJ1-1	CASSPEPGNTEAFF	TGTGCCAGCAGCCCTGAGCCTGGGAACACTGAAGCTTTCTTT
many	TRBD2	TRBV5-1	TRBJ2-3	CASSFSGLGKADTQYF	TGCGCCAGCAGCTTCTCGGGACTAGGGAAAGCAGATACGCAGTATTTT
few	-	TRBV20-1	TRBJ2-3	CSARANRDTQYF	TGCAGTGCTAGGGCCAACAGAGATACGCAGTATTTT
-	TRBD2	TRBV7-9	TRBJ2-3	CASRVGLAGRQYF	TGTGCCAGCAGAGTGGGACTAGCGGGAAGGCAGTATTTT
few	-	TRBV5-1	TRBJ2-7	CASSLAGTIIAEQYF	TGCGCCAGCAGCTTGGCTGGGACAATAATAGCCGAGCAGTACTTC
few	TRBD1	TRBV5-4	TRBJ2-1	CASSLYTGTGIYNEQFF	TGTGCCAGCAGCTTATATACCGGGACAGGGATATACAATGAGCAGTTCTTC
many	-	TRBV5-1	TRBJ1-3	CASSMGTAARGNTIYF	TGCGCCAGCAGCATGGGGACCGCCGCTCGGGGAAACACCATATATTTT
few	TRBD1	TRBV30	TRBJ1-2	CAWSAHIRRDRGLRDYGYTF	TGTGCCTGGAGTGCCCACATTCGGCGGGACAGGGGGCTGAGGGACTATGGCTACACCTTC
few	-	TRBV15	TRBJ2-3	CATSGRSGGGGDTQYF	TGTGCCACCAGCGGACGATCGGGAGGGGGCGGTGATACGCAGTATTTT
-	-	TRBV7-6	TRBJ2-3	CASSKGRTDTQYF	TGTGCCAGCAGTAAGGGGCGCACAGATACGCAGTATTTT
once	TRBD1	TRBV27	TRBJ1-6	CASSLTGQGSPLHF	TGTGCCAGCAGTCTGACAGGGCAGGGGTCACCCCTCCACTTT
-	-	TRBV20-1	TRBJ1-6	CSARQDSSPLHF	TGCAGTGCTAGACAGGATAGTTCACCCCTCCACTTT
-	TRBD2	TRBV20-1	TRBJ2-1	CSAIGTRGYNEQFF	TGCAGTGCCATCGGGACTAGGGGGTACAATGAGCAGTTCTTC
-	TRBD1	TRBV20-1	TRBJ2-5	CSARRGQQETQYF	TGCAGTGCTAGACGGGGACAGCAAGAGACCCAGTACTTC